The entry that follows covers one TCR beta chain sequence. Its antigen is as yet unknown. The sample is drawn from a study of cytomegalovirus exposure and HLA in healthy donors. Study-level points and caveats: About 87% or about 30% of the time was how often most TCR beta V segments were productive, according to an earlier analysis. Rare TCR sequences dominated, though some public TCRs recurred in many donors. Highly shared sequence variants in one cluster were likely a sequencing artifact.

Germline V gives CDR1 SGHDN, CDR2 FVKESK. Trimming removed 6 bases at V and 4 bases at J, with 9 bases between. The CDR3 extends over 12 amino acids. PCR was performed using 60 Vbeta and 13 Jbeta primers. TCRdb's table, derived via immunoSEQ multiplex PCR, lists solely in-frame clones and lacks some. The data hold approximately 110,000 clones, with under 85% observed a single time. Specimen: PBMCs. The clonotype was recovered from a woman between 35 and 50 years old in good health and CMV-seropositive. J is TRBJ1-2 and V is TRBV14; D is unclear. For the CDR3, the DNA is TGTGCCAGCAGTCTAAGTAGCTATGGCTACACCTTC. This gives the protein CASSLSSYGYTF.